This paragraph reports one T cell receptor beta chain. These data are taken from a study of blood T cell repertoires in COVID-19. Using immunoSEQ multiplex PCR, the repertoire was profiled, and TCRdb retains in-frame clones only, with some absent. The sample holds about 80,000 clones, around 88% seen once. Trimming removed 1 base at V and 3 bases at J, with 10 bases between. Germline V gene sequence: CDR1 SGHAT, CDR2 FQNNGV. This CDR3 is built from 14 residues. This clonotype was obtained from a man in his thirties or forties with acute or convalescent COVID-19. The sequencing input was peripheral blood. The chain uses TRBV11-2 and TRBJ2-7; a possible D gene is TRBD2 (5 bases). The chain's CDR3 is CASSLVGGNYEQYF. In DNA, the CDR3 is TGTGCCAGCAGCTTAGTCGGAGGCAACTACGAGCAGTACTTC.